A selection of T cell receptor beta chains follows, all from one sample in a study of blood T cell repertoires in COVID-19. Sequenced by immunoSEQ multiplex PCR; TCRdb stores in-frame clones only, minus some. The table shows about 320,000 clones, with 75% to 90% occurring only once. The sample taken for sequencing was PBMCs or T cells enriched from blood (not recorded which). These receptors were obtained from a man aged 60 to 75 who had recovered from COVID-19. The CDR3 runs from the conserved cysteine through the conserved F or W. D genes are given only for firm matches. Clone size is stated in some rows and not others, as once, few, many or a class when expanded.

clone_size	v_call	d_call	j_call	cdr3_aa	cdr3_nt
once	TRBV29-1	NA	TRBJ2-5	CSAVPDRSQETQYF	TGCAGCGCCGTACCCGACAGGAGCCAAGAGACCCAGTACTTC
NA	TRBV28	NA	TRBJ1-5	CASSLGQINQPQHF	TGTGCCAGCAGTTTAGGACAGATCAATCAGCCCCAGCATTTT
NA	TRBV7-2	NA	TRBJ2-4	CASRQTLAKNIQYF	TGTGCCAGTCGACAGACCCTAGCCAAAAACATTCAGTACTTC
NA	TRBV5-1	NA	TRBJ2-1	CASSLALGRENEQFF	TGCGCCAGCAGCTTGGCCCTTGGAAGGGAGAATGAGCAGTTCTTC
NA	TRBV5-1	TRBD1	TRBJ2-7	CASSSGTGLEQYF	TGCGCCAGCAGCTCGGGGACAGGGCTTGAGCAGTACTTC
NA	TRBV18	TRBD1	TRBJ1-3	CASSPSHRDRSGNTIYF	TGTGCCAGCTCACCATCACACCGGGACAGGTCTGGAAACACCATATATTTT
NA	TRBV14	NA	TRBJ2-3	CASSHRRDTQYF	TGTGCCAGCAGCCACCGCAGAGATACGCAGTATTTT
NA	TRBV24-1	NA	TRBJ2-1	CATSDTQAGIYNEQFF	TGTGCCACCAGTGATACCCAGGCAGGGATCTACAATGAGCAGTTCTTC
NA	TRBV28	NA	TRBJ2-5	CASMGHPGTLQETQYF	TGTGCCAGCATGGGGCACCCTGGGACACTCCAAGAGACCCAGTACTTC
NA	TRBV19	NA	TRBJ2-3	CASSIFSWDTNTQYF	TGTGCCAGTAGTATCTTCTCTTGGGACACCAATACGCAGTATTTT
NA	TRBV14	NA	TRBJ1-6	CASSQGDNTSPLHF	TGTGCCAGCAGCCAAGGGGACAACACCTCACCCCTCCACTTT
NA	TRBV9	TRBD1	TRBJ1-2	CASSLIGGALGSYGYTF	TGTGCCAGCAGCTTAATAGGGGGCGCGCTGGGAAGCTATGGCTACACCTTC
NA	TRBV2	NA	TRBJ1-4	CASSGQLPTNEKLFF	TGTGCCAGCAGTGGACAGCTGCCAACTAATGAAAAACTGTTTTTT
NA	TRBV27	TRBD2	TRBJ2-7	CASSLAGGSSYEQYF	TGTGCCAGCAGTCTAGCGGGAGGGTCCTCCTACGAGCAGTACTTC
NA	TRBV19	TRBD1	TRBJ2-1	CASRPDRGIGNEQFF	TGTGCCAGTAGGCCGGACAGGGGGATAGGAAATGAGCAGTTCTTC
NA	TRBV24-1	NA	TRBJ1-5	CATSDGGAITQPQHF	TGTGCCACCAGTGATGGGGGGGCTATAACTCAGCCCCAGCATTTT
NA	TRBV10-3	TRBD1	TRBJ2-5	CAISWDSQETQYF	TGTGCCATCAGTTGGGACAGCCAAGAGACCCAGTACTTC
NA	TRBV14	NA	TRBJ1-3	CASSQDRLTAGNTIYF	TGTGCCAGCAGCCAAGATCGTTTGACAGCCGGAAACACCATATATTTT
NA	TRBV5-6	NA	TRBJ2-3	CASQFFSTDTQYF	TGTGCCAGCCAATTTTTCAGCACAGATACGCAGTATTTT
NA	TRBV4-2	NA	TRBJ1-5	CASSQAGADFNQPQHF	TGTGCCAGCAGCCAAGCTGGGGCGGATTTCAATCAGCCCCAGCATTTT
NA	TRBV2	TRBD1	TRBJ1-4	CASSEWTGYEKLFF	TGTGCCAGCAGTGAATGGACAGGGTATGAAAAACTGTTTTTT
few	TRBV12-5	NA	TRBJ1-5	CATSQGLGQPQHF	TGTGCTACCTCCCAGGGTTTAGGTCAGCCCCAGCATTTT
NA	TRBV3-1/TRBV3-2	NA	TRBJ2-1	CASSREGRTRNEQFF	TGTGCCAGCAGCCGCGAAGGTAGGACACGCAATGAGCAGTTCTTC
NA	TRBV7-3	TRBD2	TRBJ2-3	CASSLQAGATDTQYF	TGTGCCAGCAGCTTACAAGCGGGAGCTACAGATACGCAGTATTTT
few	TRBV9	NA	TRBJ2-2	CASSVPNRGGSTGELFF	TGTGCCAGCAGCGTACCAAACAGGGGGGGCAGCACCGGGGAGCTGTTTTTT
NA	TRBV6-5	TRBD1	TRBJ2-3	CASSYAGDRETDTQYF	TGTGCCAGCAGTTACGCGGGGGACAGGGAAACAGATACGCAGTATTTT
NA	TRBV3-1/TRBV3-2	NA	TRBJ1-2	CASSSQGSYGYTF	TGTGCCAGCAGTTCACAGGGATCCTATGGCTACACCTTC